A selection of T cell receptor beta chains follows, all from one sample in a study of OX40 agonist ivuxolimab in advanced cancers. Assay used: immunoSEQ multiplex PCR; TCRdb lists only in-frame clones, some missing. Of 60,000 or so clones in the sample, around four fifths were seen once. The sequences come from CD4+ or CD8+ T cells sorted from blood, collected in a trial of the OX40 agonist ivuxolimab. The receptors were gathered from an adult with an advanced solid tumor such as melanoma, head and neck, liver or kidney cancer. The conserved cysteine and the conserved F or W are not part of the CDR3 here. Fields, in order: J gene, V gene, CDR3 protein.

>TRBJ1-6|TRBV11-2
ASSSQAGGPNSPLH
>TRBJ1-2|TRBV7-2
ASSADLGYT
>TRBJ1-3|TRBV2
ASTGTSSGNTIY
>TRBJ2-7|TRBV2
VSGGRWGEQY
>TRBJ2-5|TRBV5-6
ASSLFETQY
>TRBJ1-6|TRBV2
ASTLRGQGNSPLH
>TRBJ2-6|TRBV7-9
ASSFTLSGANVLT
>TRBJ2-7|TRBV6-5
ASSYSPGQYYEQY
>TRBJ2-3|TRBV29-1
SVSLMAGGPLGTGTQY
>TRBJ2-3|TRBV5-1
ASSLGGPDTQY